The rows below give T cell receptor beta chains drawn from one sample of a study of radiotherapy plus CTLA-4 blockade in lung cancer. Sequencing used immunoSEQ multiplex PCR; TCRdb keeps in-frame clones, though not all of them. The sample holds roughly 120,000 clones; 81% are singletons and the top ten take roughly 3.5%. Sequenced material: peripheral blood, taken from a patient treated with radiotherapy plus ipilimumab. The receptors here all came from a human donor with non-small cell lung cancer that progressed on radiotherapy plus ipilimumab. Some clones in this sample may be carry-over from other donors' samples. The CDR3 runs from the conserved cysteine through the conserved F or W. D genes are given only for firm matches. The listing skips clone size in some rows; elsewhere it reads once, few, many or a size class.

D	V	J	size	CDR3	DNA
.	TRBV5-1	TRBJ1-1	.	CASSLGAPRGEAFF	TGCGCCAGCAGCTTGGGAGCTCCTCGAGGAGAAGCTTTCTTT
.	TRBV28	TRBJ1-2	.	CASTRAGYGYTF	TGTGCCAGCACAAGGGCTGGGTATGGCTACACCTTC
.	TRBV5-8	TRBJ2-7	.	CASSLAQGLTYEQYF	TGTGCCAGCAGCTTGGCTCAGGGACTTACCTACGAGCAGTACTTC
.	TRBV6-6	TRBJ2-7	.	CASSDRNSYEQYF	TGTGCCAGCAGCGACAGGAACTCCTACGAGCAGTACTTC
TRBD1	TRBV5-1	TRBJ1-5	.	CASSLGGQGWDQPQHF	TGCGCCAGCAGCTTGGGGGGACAGGGTTGGGATCAGCCCCAGCATTTT
TRBD1	TRBV6-5	TRBJ2-2	.	CASSWDRLTGELFF	TGTGCCAGCAGTTGGGACAGACTCACCGGGGAGCTGTTTTTT
TRBD1	TRBV7-8	TRBJ2-2	.	CASSRDRVLAGELFF	TGTGCCAGCAGCAGGGACAGGGTGCTCGCCGGGGAGCTGTTTTTT
.	TRBV7-2	TRBJ2-1	few	CASKGWRAHNEQFF	TGTGCCAGCAAAGGGTGGCGGGCGCACAATGAGCAGTTCTTC
.	TRBV7-9	TRBJ1-1	.	CASSLGMNTEAFF	TGTGCCAGCAGCTTAGGCATGAACACTGAAGCTTTCTTT
TRBD1	TRBV6-5	TRBJ1-1	.	CASSYNRGTEAFF	TGTGCCAGCAGCTATAACAGGGGCACTGAAGCTTTCTTT
.	TRBV9	TRBJ2-5	.	CASSLSPSETQYF	TGTGCCAGCAGCCTGTCCCCCTCGGAGACCCAGTACTTC
.	TRBV7-2	TRBJ2-7	.	CASSKSYEQYF	TGTGCCAGCAGCAAGTCCTACGAGCAGTACTTC
.	TRBV7-9	TRBJ2-1	.	CASSLIGFQFF	TGTGCCAGCAGCTTAATAGGGTTCCAGTTCTTC
TRBD1	TRBV5-1	TRBJ2-2	.	CATGQGNTGELFF	TGCGCCACAGGACAGGGGAACACCGGGGAGCTGTTTTTT
.	TRBV19	TRBJ2-7	.	CASSPVEGLSYEQYF	TGTGCCAGTAGCCCTGTGGAGGGGCTCTCCTACGAGCAGTACTTC
.	TRBV6-1	TRBJ1-4	once	CASSETFGGRLFF	TGTGCCAGCAGTGAAACATTCGGGGGAAGACTGTTTTTT
.	TRBV18	TRBJ1-3	few	CASSVTRDFSGNTIYF	TGTGCCAGCTCAGTAACAAGGGACTTCTCTGGAAACACCATATATTTT
.	TRBV4-3	TRBJ2-1	.	CASSPSWGAYNEQFF	TGCGCCAGCAGCCCCTCGTGGGGGGCCTACAATGAGCAGTTCTTC
.	TRBV4-3	TRBJ2-3	.	CASSQAGARRTDTQYF	TGCGCCAGCAGCCAAGCAGGGGCCCGACGCACAGATACGCAGTATTTT
.	TRBV7-9	TRBJ2-3	.	CASSPRYRGTDTQYF	TGTGCCAGCAGCCCCCGATACAGGGGCACAGATACGCAGTATTTT
.	TRBV6-6	TRBJ2-7	.	CASSATHANSYEQYF	TGTGCCAGCAGCGCAACACATGCCAACTCCTACGAGCAGTACTTC
.	TRBV5-5	TRBJ2-7	few	CASSLVPRAGEQYF	TGTGCCAGCAGCTTGGTCCCCCGTGCGGGAGAGCAGTACTTC
TRBD2	TRBV27	TRBJ2-1	.	CASSRTSGGADNEQFF	TGTGCCAGCAGCCGGACTAGCGGGGGGGCTGACAATGAGCAGTTCTTC
.	TRBV5-1	TRBJ2-5	.	CASSLAAGKETQYF	TGCGCCAGCAGCTTGGCCGCAGGGAAAGAGACCCAGTACTTC
TRBD1	TRBV7-2	TRBJ2-1	.	CASSLDGTGYNEQFF	TGTGCCAGCAGCTTAGACGGGACAGGGTACAATGAGCAGTTCTTC
TRBD1	TRBV15	TRBJ1-2	.	CATSRPGQGAIGYTF	TGTGCCACCAGCAGGCCTGGACAGGGGGCGATTGGCTACACCTTC
.	TRBV19	TRBJ2-3	.	CASSIGARVTDTQYF	TGTGCCAGTAGTATAGGCGCCAGAGTCACAGATACGCAGTATTTT
TRBD1	TRBV7-2	TRBJ1-2	.	CASSSSQGARGYTF	TGTGCCAGCAGCTCATCGCAGGGGGCCCGCGGCTACACCTTC
.	TRBV18	TRBJ2-4	.	CASSPITWGPFNIQYF	TGTGCCAGCTCACCAATAACTTGGGGGCCTTTCAACATTCAGTACTTC
.	TRBV6-5	TRBJ1-2	.	CASSYSRTARYGYTF	TGTGCCAGCAGTTACTCACGGACAGCCCGCTATGGCTACACCTTC
.	TRBV1	TRBJ2-6	.	CTSRAPGLCTSRANVLTF	TGCACCAGCAGGGCACCCGGTTTGTGCACAAGTCGGGCCAACGTCCTGACTTTC
TRBD1	TRBV18	TRBJ1-1	.	CASSDDRVVSEAFF	TGTGCCAGCTCAGACGACAGGGTGGTCTCTGAAGCTTTCTTT
TRBD1	TRBV2	TRBJ1-2	.	CARRGTASSGYTF	TGTGCCAGACGAGGGACAGCGAGTAGTGGCTACACCTTC
TRBD1	TRBV6-5	TRBJ2-7	few	CASRRDSSYEQYF	TGTGCCAGCAGACGGGACAGTTCCTACGAGCAGTACTTC
TRBD1	TRBV5-6	TRBJ2-7	.	CASSLGTGGATYEQYF	TGTGCCAGCAGCTTGGGGACAGGGGGCGCAACCTACGAGCAGTACTTC
.	TRBV18	TRBJ1-4	.	CASSAGMDEKLFF	TGTGCCAGCTCAGCGGGGATGGATGAAAAACTGTTTTTT
TRBD2	TRBV13	TRBJ2-1	.	CASSPTERGRNEQFF	TGTGCCAGCAGCCCGACGGAGCGGGGCAGGAATGAGCAGTTCTTC
TRBD2	TRBV9	TRBJ2-5	.	CASSAGGAGETQYF	TGTGCCAGCAGCGCCGGGGGGGCCGGAGAGACCCAGTACTTC
.	TRBV29-1	TRBJ1-2	.	CSVERDPGGAYGYTF	TGCAGCGTTGAAAGAGATCCGGGGGGGGCCTATGGCTACACCTTC
TRBD1	TRBV7-6	TRBJ1-5	.	CASSRSSGTGSNQPQHF	TGTGCCAGCAGCCGCTCGTCGGGGACAGGGAGTAATCAGCCCCAGCATTTT
.	TRBV27	TRBJ1-1	.	CASSYIPDRISEAFF	TGTGCCAGCAGTTACATCCCTGACAGGATCTCTGAAGCTTTCTTT